Sequencing of this TCR beta chain was carried out in a study of control samples from healthy donors and cancer patients. Sequenced by immunoSEQ multiplex PCR; TCRdb stores in-frame clones only, minus some. The sample shows about 130,000 clones, 80% to 95% of them seen only once. Germline CDR1 is SGHRS and CDR2 is YFSETQ. The CDR3 has 16 amino acids. Unmatched junction bases numbered 10, after V lost 4 bases and J lost 5 bases. This TCR came from a man aged 35 to 55 in good health. The sequenced sample was blood. This chain connects TRBV5-1 to TRBJ1-2; 11 nucleotides agree with TRBD1. As DNA, the CDR3 is TGCGCCAGCAGCGGAGGACAGGGGGCCCTTTGGTATGGCTACACCTTC. Amino acid sequence: CASSGGQGALWYGYTF.